This T cell receptor beta chain was sequenced for a study of blood T cell repertoires in COVID-19. Data came from immunoSEQ multiplex PCR; TCRdb stores just in-frame clones and leaves some out. Counted here are about 74,000 clones, 70% to 80% occurring once; the ten biggest clones make up 15% to 20%. Trimming stripped 1 base from V and 2 bases from J, with 12 bases between. This CDR3 is 15 amino acids long. Germline CDR1 and CDR2: SGHNT and YYREEE (reference sequence). The V call is TRBV5-4, the J call TRBJ2-5, with D possibly being TRBD1 (5 bases). Sequencing used peripheral blood. The sequence was collected from a man in his 70s with active or convalescent COVID-19. Here the CDR3 DNA reads TGTGCCAGCAGCTTGAAAGGGGTGGGGCAAGAGACCCAGTACTTC. Translated: CASSLKGVGQETQYF. Filled out from reference TRBV5-4 and TRBJ2-5, the complete variable domain reads ETGVTQSPTHLIKTRGQQVTLRCSSQSGHNTVSWYQQALGQGPQFIFQYYREEENGRGNFPPRFSGLQFPNYSSELNVNALELDDSALYLCASSLKGVGQETQYFGPGTRLLVL.